Following are 17 T cell receptor beta chains from one sample sequenced in a study of identical twins. TCRdb used MiXCR to reprocess the 5' RACE reads, holding one entry per CDR3 protein. The sample consists of fewer than 650,000 distinct CDR3 sequences, under 8.5% of them appearing once. This sample was shared with a second study, whose subject was yellow fever vaccine responses in identical twins.

The sample comprised PBMCs. The source is a woman in her late teens or twenties in good health.

The chain recombines TRBV7-3 with TRBJ2-2, with 10 positions matching TRBD2. V lost 6 bases, J lost 5 bases, and 6 bases stayed unmatched. CDR3 length: 15 residues. The V gene's germline CDR1 is SGHTA and CDR2 FQGTGA. Written as DNA, the CDR3 is TGTGCCAGCAGAACCGGGACTAGCGTTACCGGGGAGCTGTTTTTT. It translates to CASRTGTSVTGELFF.

Ten or more counts support this clonotype. The chain is built from TRBV5-1 and TRBJ2-5; the match to TRBD2 covers 8 bases. V lost 4 bases, J lost 4 bases, and 12 bases stayed unmatched. The CDR3 covers 16 residues. In germline, CDR1 is SGHRS, CDR2 YFSETQ. The CDR3 is CASSSRGTSGLETQYF. CDR3 coding DNA: TGCGCCAGCAGCAGTAGGGGAACTAGCGGTTTAGAGACCCAGTACTTC.

The chain couples TRBV20-1 to TRBJ2-2, with D tentatively TRBD1 or TRBD2 (5 bases each). There are 14 residues in the CDR3. The germline CDR1 and CDR2 sequences are DFQATT and SNEGSKA (reference sequence). V was cut by 6 bases and J by 4 bases, with 15 bases left in between. For the CDR3, the DNA is TGCAGTGCGAAGCGAGGGGCGGGCACCGGGGAGCTGTTTTTT. It encodes CSAKRGAGTGELFF.

This clonotype was seen at least ten times. The chain has TRBV7-9 and TRBJ2-1; the match to TRBD2 covers 14 bases. V was clipped by 5 bases and J by 8 bases; unmatched bases: 5. Germline V gene lookup returns CDR1 SEHNR and CDR2 FQNEAQ (reference sequence). The CDR3 totals 15 residues. CDR3 DNA: TGTGCCAGCAGCCCGGGACTAGCGGGAGACGATGAGCAGTTCTTC. This sequence encodes CASSPGLAGDDEQFF.

This clonotype was seen repeatedly, ten times or more. The chain has TRBV6-1 and TRBJ1-2, with unresolved D. V was pared by 2 bases and J by 1 base, with 5 bases between. The germline gives CDR1 MNHNS, CDR2 SASEGT. This CDR3 has 13 residues. The CDR3 sequence: CASSEHRNYGYTF. The CDR3 DNA reads as TGTGCCAGCAGTGAACACCGTAACTATGGCTACACCTTC.

This clonotype was counted only a few times. The chain couples TRBV29-1 to TRBJ2-5; D gene unclear. The CDR3 runs 12 residues. Germline loops: CDR1 SQVTM, CDR2 ANQGSEA. V lost 2 bases to trimming and J lost 3 bases, with 7 bases between them. The CDR3: CSVERSEETQYF. CDR3 in DNA: TGCAGCGTTGAAAGGAGCGAAGAGACCCAGTACTTC.

This clonotype showed up just once. A single base separates this from a much larger clone, so it may be a read error. The V gene is TRBV10-2, the J gene TRBJ2-3; perhaps TRBD2 as D (6 bases). Trimming stripped 2 bases from V and 3 bases from J, with 12 bases between. The CDR3 runs 15 residues. Germline-derived CDR1 and CDR2 are WSHSY and SAAADI. Here the CDR3 reads CASSENRGRTDTQYF. The CDR3 nucleotides are TGCGCCAGCAGTGAGAACCGGGGGAGAACAGATACGCAGTATTTT.

This clonotype was counted at least ten times. V and J are TRBV5-1 and TRBJ2-5, with D perhaps TRBD1 or TRBD2 (7 bases each). This CDR3 region has 15 residues. Trimming cost V 2 bases and J 4 bases, with 15 bases left between them. Germline CDR1 reads SGHRS; CDR2 reads YFSETQ. The CDR3 reads CASSFTGEGVETQYF. The CDR3 DNA follows: TGCGCCAGCAGCTTCACAGGGGAGGGAGTAGAGACCCAGTACTTC.

This clonotype has at least ten counts. The chain couples TRBV15 to TRBJ1-4, with TRBD1 matching over 9 bases. CDR1 and CDR2 (germline): LNHNV, YYDKDF (reference sequence). CDR3 size: 16 residues. The trim removed 5 bases at V and 6 bases at J, leaving 10 bases unmatched. The CDR3 bases are TGTGCCACCAGCGCCCCTACAGGGGGCAGCGATGAAAAACTGTTTTTT. It is translated as CATSAPTGGSDEKLFF.

The chain uses TRBV6-5 and TRBJ2-1, with a tentative D call TRBD2 (5 bases). Germline-derived CDR1 and CDR2 are MNHEY and SVGAGI. The CDR3 has 16 amino acids. V lost 2 bases, J lost 1 base, and 12 bases lay in between. For the CDR3, the DNA is TGTGCCAGCAGTTACAGGCGGACTCAGTCCTACAATGAGCAGTTCTTC. Amino acid sequence: CASSYRRTQSYNEQFF.

The V and J genes are TRBV9 and TRBJ1-1, with D tentatively TRBD1 (6 bases). CDR1 and CDR2 from the germline V gene are SGDLS and YYNGEE. V lost 3 bases to trimming and J lost 5 bases, with 14 bases between them. The CDR3 is 14 amino acids. As DNA, the CDR3 is TGTGCCAGCAGCGGTACAGGGAAGGGAACTGAAGCTTTCTTT. Its protein is CASSGTGKGTEAFF.

This clonotype was observed at least ten times. The chain joins TRBV29-1 to TRBJ2-7; a possible D gene is TRBD1 (5 bases). Trimming shortened V by 2 bases and J by 6 bases, and 11 bases separated the two germline ends. Germline CDR1 and CDR2: SQVTM and ANQGSEA. This CDR3 is built from 12 residues. In nucleotides, the CDR3 is TGCAGCGTTGAAAGGGGCCCGAGCGAGCAGTACTTC. This codes for CSVERGPSEQYF.

This clonotype has ten or more counts. The rearrangement joins TRBV5-1 to TRBJ2-3; 14 nucleotides agree with TRBD2. Germline trimming cut 3 bases from V and 7 bases from J; bases unmatched to any gene: 4. In germline, CDR1 is SGHRS, CDR2 YFSETQ. This CDR3 has 15 amino acids. The CDR3 spells CASSSGLAGVNTQYF. The CDR3 DNA reads TGCGCCAGCAGCTCGGGACTAGCGGGAGTTAATACGCAGTATTTT.

At least ten counts were recorded for this clonotype. This chain uses TRBV5-1 with TRBJ2-7, with D unclear. Trimming cost V 2 bases and J 2 bases, with 11 bases left between them. The germline V gene encodes CDR1 SGHRS and CDR2 YFSETQ. This CDR3 is 14 amino acids long. The CDR3 reads CASSLIDRAYEQYF. DNA for the CDR3: TGCGCCAGCAGCTTAATTGACCGAGCCTACGAGCAGTACTTC.

The V gene is TRBV4-1, the J gene TRBJ1-2; the D gene is possibly TRBD1 (6 bases). The CDR3 totals 15 residues. V dropped 6 bases and J dropped 3 bases, with 17 bases sitting between them. CDR1 is MGHRA, CDR2 YSYEKL, per germline. CDR3 DNA: TGCGCCAGCAGGTCAACAGGGCGGGGAGACTATGGCTACACCTTC. Protein product: CASRSTGRGDYGYTF.

V usage is TRBV20-1 and J usage is TRBJ2-7, with 10 bases fitting TRBD1. The CDR3 is made up of 16 amino acids. Germline loops: CDR1 DFQATT, CDR2 SNEGSKA (reference sequence). The CDR3 loop reads CCARLIGQGVSYEQYV. CDR3 nucleotides: TGCTGTGCTAGATTAATCGGACAGGGGGTAAGCTACGAGCAGTACGTC.

There are a few counts of this clonotype. This sequence joins TRBV20-1 and TRBJ2-1, with no clear D. Germline V gene data show CDR1 as DFQATT and CDR2 as SNEGSKA (reference sequence). Deletions cut 3 bases from V and 9 bases from J, with 9 bases between. This CDR3 is 11 amino acids long. CDR3: CSASAYGEQFF. The CDR3 nucleotides read TGCAGTGCTAGCGCCTACGGTGAGCAGTTCTTC.